This TCR beta chain was captured in a study of cytomegalovirus exposure and HLA in healthy donors. Primers included in the PCR were 60 Vbeta and 13 Jbeta primers. Clones were sequenced by immunoSEQ multiplex PCR, and TCRdb holds only the in-frame ones, with some missing. The top ten hold roughly 16% of the sample, which has 210,000 or so clones, approximately 80% seen once. Germline V gene lookup returns CDR1 SGDLS and CDR2 YYNGEE. The CDR3 runs 15 residues. Between the trimmed V and J ends, which lost 0 bases and 6 bases, there was a span of 13 bases. Sequenced input: PBMCs. The chain couples TRBV9 to TRBJ2-1; tentatively, D is TRBD2 (5 bases). This sequence was found in a man aged 35-49 years in good health and CMV-seronegative. Written as DNA, the CDR3 is TGTGCCAGCAGCGTAGTTTATGGGGAGCCCAATGAGCAGTTCTTC. Translated, it gives CASSVVYGEPNEQFF.